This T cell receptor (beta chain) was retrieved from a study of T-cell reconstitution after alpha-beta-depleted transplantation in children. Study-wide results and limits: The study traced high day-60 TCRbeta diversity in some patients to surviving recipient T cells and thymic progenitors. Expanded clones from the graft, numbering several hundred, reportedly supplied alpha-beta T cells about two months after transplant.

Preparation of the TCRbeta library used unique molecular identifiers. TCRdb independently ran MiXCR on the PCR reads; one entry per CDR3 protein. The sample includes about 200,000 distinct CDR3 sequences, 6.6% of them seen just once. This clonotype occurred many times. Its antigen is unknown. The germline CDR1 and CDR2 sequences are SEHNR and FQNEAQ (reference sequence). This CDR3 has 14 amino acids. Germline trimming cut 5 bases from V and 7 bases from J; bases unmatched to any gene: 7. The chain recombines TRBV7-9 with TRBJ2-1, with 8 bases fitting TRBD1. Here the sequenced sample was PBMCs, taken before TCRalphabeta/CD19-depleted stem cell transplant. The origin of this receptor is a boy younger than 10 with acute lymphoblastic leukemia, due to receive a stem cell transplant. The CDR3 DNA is TGTGCCAGCAGCGGAACAGGGGGTGGAAATGAGCAGTTCTTC. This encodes CASSGTGGGNEQFF.